The 16 T cell receptor beta chains reported below all come from one sample, sequenced in a study of blood T cell repertoires in COVID-19. The table came from immunoSEQ multiplex PCR; TCRdb's copy has only in-frame clones and leaves some out. The sample has just under 350,000 clones; roughly 90% are singletons. Sequenced sample: peripheral blood. These receptors were taken from a woman between 70 and 85 years old with COVID-19, enrolled during active disease.

This clone was observed a few times. The chain is built from TRBV24-1 and TRBJ2-3, with TRBD1 as a possible D gene (7 bases). The CDR3 consists of 14 residues. Trimming cost V 6 bases and J 6 bases, with 15 bases left between them. Germline loops: CDR1 KGHDR, CDR2 SFDVKD. CDR3 DNA: TGTGCCACCAGTCCAGGAGGGGGCGCGGATACGCAGTATTTT. Residues: CATSPGGGADTQYF.

The chain recombines TRBV6-5 with TRBJ1-5; D is unclear. Looked up from germline, CDR1 is MNHEY and CDR2 is SVGAGI. Trimming took 7 bases from V and 4 from J, leaving 17 bases between them. There are 15 residues in the CDR3. CDR3 nucleotides: TGTGCCAGCAACTTATGGACTCTAGATAATCAGCCCCAGCATTTT. Translation: CASNLWTLDNQPQHF.

The rearrangement links TRBV13 to TRBJ2-1; possibly TRBD1 for D (5 bases). CDR1 is PRHDT, CDR2 FYEKMQ, per germline (reference sequence). Deletions cut 3 bases from V and 2 bases from J, with 20 bases between. The CDR3 runs 18 residues. This CDR3 is CASSFKIRLGEPYNEQFF. The CDR3 DNA reads TGTGCCAGCAGCTTCAAAATCCGGCTAGGGGAACCCTACAATGAGCAGTTCTTC.

The V and J genes are TRBV28 and TRBJ2-4, with D perhaps TRBD1 (6 bases). Germline loops: CDR1 MDHEN, CDR2 SYDVKM. This CDR3 is 15 amino acids long. V was cut by 10 bases and J by 2 bases, with 18 bases left in between. CDR3 bases: TGTGCCACCAAAACATTCCAGGGGTCCAAAAACATTCAGTACTTC. Amino acid sequence: CATKTFQGSKNIQYF. Combining the CDR3 with reference TRBV28 and TRBJ2-4 gives the whole variable domain DVKVTQSSRYLVKRTGEKVFLECVQDMDHENMFWYRQDPGLGLRLIYFSYDVKMKEKGDIPEGYSVSREKKERFSLILESASTNQTSMYLCATKTFQGSKNIQYFGAGTRLSVL.

The V gene is TRBV6-2 or TRBV6-3, the J gene TRBJ2-7; D gene unclear. The germline V gene encodes CDR1 MNHEY and CDR2 SVGEGT. Trimming pared 2 bases from V and 0 bases from J, leaving 8 bases between. The CDR3 consists of 14 residues. The CDR3 DNA reads as TGTGCCAGCAGTTACGTACTGAGCTCCTACGAGCAGTACTTC. This translates into CASSYVLSSYEQYF.

The rearrangement links TRBV5-1 to TRBJ1-3, with a possible D match to TRBD1 (5 bases). This CDR3 is built from 15 residues. V was shortened by 3 bases and J by 4 bases, with 14 bases between the two germline ends. Looked up from germline, CDR1 is SGHRS and CDR2 is YFSETQ. The CDR3: CASSWGPGDGNTIYF. In DNA, the CDR3 is TGCGCCAGCAGCTGGGGACCGGGGGACGGAAACACCATATATTTT.

This clone was observed a handful of times. J is TRBJ1-5 and V is TRBV10-3, with a possible D match to TRBD1 (5 bases). V was clipped by 3 bases and J by 4 bases, with 10 bases between them. The CDR3 spans 14 residues. Germline CDR1 reads ENHRY; CDR2 reads SYGVKD. The CDR3 coding sequence is TGTGCCATCAGTGACCAGGGCCGGAATCAGCCCCAGCATTTT. Protein product: CAISDQGRNQPQHF.

CDR3 sequence (DNA): TGTGCCAGCAGCCCCCGTGGAGGGAGGGGCACTGAAGCTTTCTTT. This translates into CASSPRGGRGTEAFF. This chain connects TRBV9 to TRBJ1-1; the D gene is possibly TRBD1 (5 bases). The germline CDR1 and CDR2 sequences are SGDLS and YYNGEE. V was shortened by 4 bases and J by 4 bases, with 17 bases between the two germline ends. The CDR3 extends over 15 amino acids.

The chain uses TRBV6-6 and TRBJ1-2, with 9 bases fitting TRBD1. The CDR3 has 15 amino acids. V lost 4 bases and J lost 1; bases outside the gene matches: 4. Germline V gives CDR1 MNHNY, CDR2 SVGAGI (reference sequence). CDR3 nucleotide sequence: TGTGCCAGCAGTTGGGGACAGGGAATTAACTATGGCTACACCTTC. It encodes CASSWGQGINYGYTF.

The V call is TRBV3-1 (or the pseudogene TRBV3-2), the J call TRBJ1-5; 8 bases fit TRBD1. CDR1 is LGHDT and CDR2 is YNNKEL in the germline V gene (reference sequence). The CDR3 length is 17 residues. V dropped 1 base and J dropped 1; count of bases not matched to a gene: 6. In DNA, the CDR3 is TGTGCCAGCAGCCAAGGACAGCGACAGGGGAGCAATCAGCCCCAGCATTTT. It translates to CASSQGQRQGSNQPQHF.

This clone appeared a single time. The chain is built from TRBV6-5 and TRBJ2-7; D not resolved. Deletions cut 2 bases from V and 0 bases from J, with 8 bases between. CDR1 and CDR2 (germline): MNHEY, SVGAGI. The CDR3 spans 14 residues. CDR3 sequence reads: CASSYRSSSYEQYF. In DNA form, the CDR3 reads TGTGCCAGCAGTTACAGAAGCTCCTCCTACGAGCAGTACTTC.

The chain is built from TRBV24-1 and TRBJ2-3, with a weak D call TRBD2 (5 bases). Germline V lookup: CDR1 KGHDR, CDR2 SFDVKD. This CDR3 region has 14 residues. Trimming cost V 1 base and J 2 bases, with 6 bases left between them. The CDR3, as DNA: TGTGCCACCAGTGATTTTAGCGCCACAGATACGCAGTATTTT. Translated: CATSDFSATDTQYF.

The gene calls are TRBV7-8 and TRBJ2-4, with 8 bases fitting TRBD2. V trimming: 3 bases; J trimming: 0 bases; junction bases outside the gene matches: 7. Germline V gene lookup returns CDR1 SGHVS and CDR2 FQNEAQ. This CDR3 has 17 residues. For the CDR3, the DNA is TGTGCCAGCAGCTTTGGTAGAGCGGGGGTAGCCAAAAACATTCAGTACTTC. Translated, it gives CASSFGRAGVAKNIQYF.

The chain joins TRBV10-3 to TRBJ1-5; TRBD1 might be the D (5 bases). There are 15 residues in the CDR3. The germline V and J ends were trimmed by 3 bases and 7 bases, with 16 bases remaining between them. CDR1 is ENHRY and CDR2 is SYGVKD in the germline V gene. CDR3 sequence: CAISDPIAGGQPQHF. CDR3 bases: TGTGCCATCAGTGACCCAATCGCCGGGGGGCAGCCCCAGCATTTT.

The genes are TRBV30 and TRBJ1-1, with no clear D. Per the germline V gene, CDR1 is GTSNPN and CDR2 is SVGIG (reference sequence). The CDR3 runs to 11 residues. The germline V and J ends were trimmed by 3 bases and 8 bases, with 10 bases remaining between them. The CDR3 sequence is CAWSTTLEAFF. CDR3 sequence (DNA): TGTGCCTGGAGCACAACGCTGGAAGCTTTCTTT.

V and J are TRBV27 and TRBJ2-7; tentative D call: TRBD2 (5 bases). This CDR3 region has 13 residues. Looked up from germline, CDR1 is MNHEY and CDR2 is SMNVEV (reference sequence). V was cut by 6 bases and J by 4 bases, with 13 bases left in between. The CDR3 loop is CASSLAYKYEQYF. The CDR3 nucleotides read TGTGCCAGCAGCCTAGCATATAAATACGAGCAGTACTTC.